This passage covers 18 T cell receptor beta chains from one sample sequenced in a study of blood T cell repertoires in COVID-19. Data came from immunoSEQ multiplex PCR; TCRdb stores just in-frame clones and leaves some out. The table has 150,000 to 200,000 clones, about 81% seen once. The sequenced sample was peripheral blood. These receptors originate from a woman older than 75 with COVID-19, enrolled during active disease.

The chain links TRBV7-9 to TRBJ2-4, with a weak D call TRBD1 (5 bases). The CDR3 length is 15 residues. V lost 8 bases, J lost 3 bases, and 17 bases lay in between. Germline-derived CDR1 and CDR2 are SEHNR and FQNEAQ (reference sequence). CDR3: CASADQGSGKNIQYF. CDR3 in DNA: TGTGCCAGCGCTGACCAGGGCTCCGGCAAAAACATTCAGTACTTC.

The chain couples TRBV5-8 to TRBJ1-5; 7 bases are a match to TRBD1. The CDR3 runs to 16 residues. With V trimmed by 4 bases and J by 4 bases, 11 bases remained unmatched. From germline, CDR1 is SGHTS and CDR2 YDEGEE. The CDR3 loop is CASSADRVVGNQPQHF. The CDR3 DNA reads as TGTGCCAGCAGCGCCGACAGGGTGGTAGGTAATCAGCCCCAGCATTTT.

The chain combines TRBV6-5 with TRBJ1-1; 7 positions agree with TRBD1. Germline trimming cut 2 bases from V and 4 bases from J; bases unmatched to any gene: 7. The CDR3 contains 15 residues. Germline assignment: CDR1 MNHEY and CDR2 SVGAGI. CDR3 in amino acids: CASSYEGQTGTEAFF. The CDR3 nucleotides are TGTGCCAGCAGTTACGAGGGACAGACTGGCACTGAAGCTTTCTTT.

This clone was detected only a few times. The chain uses TRBV12-3 or TRBV12-4 and TRBJ1-2; D gene ambiguous. Trimming left V 3 bases short and J 4 bases short, with 9 bases between. The CDR3 has 13 amino acids. The CDR3 nucleotides read TGTGCCAGCAGTTTTTCAGTCACCTATGGCTACACCTTC. Its translation: CASSFSVTYGYTF.

This chain links TRBV3-1 (or the pseudogene TRBV3-2) with TRBJ1-2, with 7 bases that match TRBD1. CDR1 LGHDT and CDR2 YNNKEL come from the germline V gene (reference sequence). Unmatched junction bases numbered 8, after V lost 3 bases and J lost 4 bases. This CDR3 has 15 residues. CDR3 region: CASSHGPTGSYGYTF. The DNA for the CDR3 is TGTGCCAGCAGCCATGGCCCGACAGGGAGCTATGGCTACACCTTC.

This chain links TRBV2 with TRBJ1-2; D remains ambiguous. In germline, CDR1 is SNHLY, CDR2 FYNNEI. Trimming shortened V by 0 bases and J by 4 bases, and 9 bases separated the two germline ends. The CDR3 is 14 amino acids. The CDR3 reads CASSEATRIYGYTF. The CDR3 DNA reads as TGTGCCAGCAGTGAAGCTACCAGGATCTATGGCTACACCTTC. Combining the CDR3 with reference TRBV2 and TRBJ1-2 gives the whole variable domain EPEVTQTPSHQVTQMGQEVILRCVPISNHLYFYWYRQILGQKVEFLVSFYNNEISEKSEIFDDQFSVERPDGSNFTLKIRSTKLEDSAMYFCASSEATRIYGYTFGSGTRLTVV.

This clone was counted a single time. This CDR3 reads CASSSGLAGATDTQYF. DNA of the CDR3: TGTGCCAGCAGCTCGGGACTAGCGGGAGCAACAGATACGCAGTATTTT. The V gene is TRBV13, the J gene TRBJ2-3, with 14 bases matching TRBD2. Germline loops: CDR1 PRHDT, CDR2 FYEKMQ (reference sequence). This CDR3 is 16 amino acids long. J was trimmed by 3 bases and V by 4 bases; bases with no gene match: 3.

This rearrangement joins TRBV3-1 (or the pseudogene TRBV3-2) to TRBJ1-1; D ambiguous. The CDR3 is 15 amino acids. Trimming took 1 base from V and 1 from J, leaving 10 bases between them. Per the germline V gene, CDR1 is LGHDT and CDR2 is YNNKEL (reference sequence). CDR3 loop: CASSQGPAQNTEAFF. CDR3 bases: TGTGCCAGCAGCCAAGGGCCAGCGCAGAACACTGAAGCTTTCTTT.

This clone was picked up a small number of times. The J gene is TRBJ2-3, the V gene TRBV27, with D possibly being TRBD1 (6 bases). The V and J ends lost 0 bases and 4 bases respectively, with 11 bases between them. CDR3 length: 15 amino acids. CDR1 and CDR2 (germline): MNHEY, SMNVEV (reference sequence). CDR3 residues: CASSLSGALADTQYF. The CDR3 DNA reads as TGTGCCAGCAGTTTATCGGGGGCTTTAGCAGATACGCAGTATTTT.

J is TRBJ1-1 and V is TRBV2; D might be TRBD1 (5 bases). This CDR3 is 14 amino acids long. V was clipped by 3 bases and J by 3 bases, with 11 bases between them. The germline CDR1 and CDR2 sequences are SNHLY and FYNNEI. In DNA, the CDR3 is TGTGCCAGCAGTGAGGCGCAGGGCTACACTGAAGCTTTCTTT. Amino acid sequence: CASSEAQGYTEAFF.

The chain joins TRBV6-2 or TRBV6-3 to TRBJ1-2; 7 nucleotides line up with TRBD1. The J segment lost 0 bases and the V segment lost 0 bases, leaving 4 bases of the junction unmatched. The germline gives CDR1 MNHEY, CDR2 SVGEGT. The CDR3 extends over 16 amino acids. This CDR3 is CASSYSRDRPNYGYTF. The CDR3 region has the DNA TGTGCCAGCAGTTACTCCCGGGACAGACCTAACTATGGCTACACCTTC.

V is TRBV6-1 and J is TRBJ2-7; D might be TRBD2 (5 bases). Germline CDR1 and CDR2: MNHNS and SASEGT. This CDR3 is built from 14 residues. With 3 bases removed from V and 7 bases from J, the gap between germline ends came to 16 bases. This chain's CDR3 is CASSDIHGVGEQYF. The CDR3 nucleotides are TGTGCCAGCAGTGATATCCACGGGGTTGGGGAGCAGTACTTC.

The gene calls are TRBV4-3 and TRBJ2-3; 7 bases are a match to TRBD1. Germline CDR1 LGHNA, CDR2 YSLEER. The CDR3 consists of 15 residues. The J segment lost 0 bases and the V segment lost 4 bases, leaving 4 bases of the junction unmatched. CDR3 sequence: CASSLQGSSTDTQYF. DNA of the CDR3: TGCGCCAGCAGCCTACAGGGGTCGAGCACAGATACGCAGTATTTT.

V gene TRBV19 combines with J gene TRBJ2-7; 10 nucleotides agree with TRBD1. V was pared by 3 bases and J by 4 bases, with 3 bases of the junction left unmatched. Per the germline V gene, CDR1 is LNHDA and CDR2 is SQIVND (reference sequence). The CDR3 is 14 residues long. CDR3 residues: CASSIDRGHYEQYF. The DNA for the CDR3 is TGTGCCAGTAGTATCGACAGGGGGCATTACGAGCAGTACTTC.

V is TRBV7-9 and J is TRBJ2-1, with TRBD1 matching over 9 bases. The junction had 6 bases not matched to a gene; V was cut back by 5 bases and J by 7 bases. This CDR3 spans 14 amino acids. Germline CDR1 is SEHNR and CDR2 is FQNEAQ (reference sequence). The CDR3 reads CASSPPGQGNEQFF. Written as DNA, the CDR3 is TGTGCCAGCAGCCCGCCGGGACAGGGTAATGAGCAGTTCTTC.

This CDR3 reads CASTLAGTGGGEQYF. In DNA form, the CDR3 reads TGTGCCAGCACCCTTGCCGGGACAGGGGGCGGCGAGCAGTACTTC. The chain employs TRBV6-5 and TRBJ2-7; 12 bases agree with TRBD1. The germline V gene encodes CDR1 MNHEY and CDR2 SVGAGI. The CDR3 runs 15 residues. The trim removed 7 bases at V and 6 bases at J, leaving 10 bases unmatched.

The J gene is TRBJ1-1, the V gene TRBV27; D is uncertain. V was pared by 6 bases and J by 0 bases, with 8 bases between. The CDR3 consists of 13 residues. CDR1 MNHEY and CDR2 SMNVEV come from the germline V gene (reference sequence). The CDR3 bases are TGTGCCAGCAGGGGAGGCGTGAACACTGAAGCTTTCTTT. Translated, it gives CASRGGVNTEAFF.

The rearrangement links TRBV5-1 to TRBJ2-3; 9 positions match TRBD2. Losses at the gene ends were 0 bases for V and 6 bases for J; bases not matched to a gene: 11. The CDR3 is 17 amino acids. Germline assignment: CDR1 SGHRS and CDR2 YFSETQ. The CDR3 reads CASSLGSSGDPPDTQYF. The CDR3 region has the DNA TGCGCCAGCAGCTTGGGATCTAGCGGGGACCCCCCGGATACGCAGTATTTT. The variable domain in full, completed from reference TRBV5-1 and TRBJ2-3, reads KAGVTQTPRYLIKTRGQQVTLSCSPISGHRSVSWYQQTPGQGLQFLFEYFSETQRNKGNFPGRFSGRQFSNSRSEMNVSTLELGDSALYLCASSLGSSGDPPDTQYFGPGTRLTVL.